The 21 T cell receptor beta chains presented below share a single source sample, sequenced in a study of Ad26.COV2.S vaccination and SARS-CoV-2 variants. Clones were sequenced by immunoSEQ multiplex PCR, and TCRdb holds only the in-frame ones, with some missing. The sample yields 200,000 to 250,000 clones, roughly 88% seen once. The treatment denotes: roughly 20 received Ad26.COV2.S at low or high dose, single or two shots; about 5 received placebo; per-sample allocation not given. Repertoires come from day 63 after the first vaccine or placebo injection. The source material was peripheral blood, sampled in a trial of Ad26.COV2.S vaccine versus placebo. These receptors all stem from a person between 18 and 65 years old who received the Ad26.COV2.S COVID-19 vaccine or a placebo.

V usage is TRBV28 and J usage is TRBJ2-3; 7 bases are a match to TRBD2. CDR1 is MDHEN and CDR2 is SYDVKM in the germline V gene. The CDR3 spans 18 residues. The V segment lost 5 bases and the J segment 4 bases; nucleotides outside the gene matches: 18. CDR3 coding DNA: TGTGCCAGCAGTGAGCAGGCTAGCGGTCTCCACAAGGCAGATACGCAGTATTTT. Its protein product is CASSEQASGLHKADTQYF.

This rearrangement joins TRBV7-9 to TRBJ2-1; 10 positions match TRBD2. The length of the CDR3 is 19 residues. Germline values: CDR1 SEHNR, CDR2 FQNEAQ (reference sequence). Losses at the gene ends were 1 base for V and 0 bases for J; bases not matched to a gene: 9. The CDR3 bases are TGTGCCAGCAGCTTAGTTGCTAGCGGGGGCCCGAGCTCCTACAATGAGCAGTTCTTC. Amino acids: CASSLVASGGPSSYNEQFF.

This clone was seen only once. J is TRBJ1-2 and V is TRBV7-9; D remains ambiguous. The CDR3 runs 16 residues. CDR1 and CDR2 from the germline V gene are SEHNR and FQNEAQ (reference sequence). The V gene lost 3 bases and the J gene lost 8 bases, with 22 bases spanning the gap. CDR3 residues: CASSFGLGSDLWGYTF. In DNA, the CDR3 is TGTGCCAGCAGCTTTGGGTTAGGGTCCGATTTGTGGGGCTACACCTTC.

The rearrangement links TRBV7-2 to TRBJ2-3, with 8 bases fitting TRBD2. CDR1 is SGHTA, CDR2 FQGNSA, per germline. The CDR3 contains 17 residues. Trimming took 2 bases from V and 1 from J; bases not matched to a gene: 8. For the CDR3, the DNA is TGTGCCAGCAGCTTATCTCCGGGACTAGGGGGCACAGATACGCAGTATTTT. Its translation is CASSLSPGLGGTDTQYF.

A remark on this clone: Distinct nucleotide sequences in the sample also encode this CDR3. The chain carries TRBV7-9 and TRBJ2-3, with D unclear. Germline values: CDR1 SEHNR, CDR2 FQNEAQ (reference sequence). The germline V and J ends were trimmed by 1 base and 5 bases, with 1 base remaining between them. The CDR3 loop spans 11 amino acids. The CDR3 sequence is CASSLEDTQYF. The CDR3 nucleotides read TGTGCCAGCAGCTTAGAAGATACGCAGTATTTT.

This clone was observed a handful of times. The rearrangement uses TRBV6-6 and TRBJ1-6, with D maybe TRBD1 (6 bases). The CDR3 consists of 13 residues. V lost 5 bases and J 7 bases, leaving 9 bases between the germline ends. Germline lookup yields CDR1 MNHNY and CDR2 SVGAGI (reference sequence). Written as DNA, the CDR3 is TGTGCCAGCAGTACAGGGTGGAATTCACCCCTCCACTTT. This gives the protein CASSTGWNSPLHF.

The chain is built from TRBV7-2 and TRBJ2-7; 8 nucleotides agree with TRBD1. The germline CDR1 and CDR2 sequences are SGHTA and FQGNSA. V trimming: 1 base; J trimming: 6 bases; junction bases outside the gene matches: 8. This CDR3 has 15 amino acids. The DNA of the CDR3 is TGTGCCAGCAGCTTAGGGTGGACAGGGCCCATCGAGCAGTACTTC. This gives the protein CASSLGWTGPIEQYF.

This clone has a handful of counts. The genes are TRBV30 and TRBJ1-1, with D unresolved. V was shortened by 3 bases and J by 0 bases, with 11 bases between the two germline ends. The CDR3 sequence is 14 residues long. The germline CDR1 and CDR2 sequences are GTSNPN and SVGIG (reference sequence). CDR3 sequence: CAWRGGRMNTEAFF. The CDR3 DNA is TGTGCCTGGAGGGGAGGGAGAATGAACACTGAAGCTTTCTTT.

This clone was recorded a few times. In DNA, the CDR3 is TGCGCCAGCAGCCAAGAGAGGGGGTATCAGCCCCAGCATTTT. Translating gives CASSQERGYQPQHF. The gene calls are TRBV4-1 and TRBJ1-5; possibly TRBD1 for D (6 bases). Germline V lookup: CDR1 MGHRA, CDR2 YSYEKL. The CDR3 contains 14 residues. V was shortened by 0 bases and J by 5 bases, with 8 bases between the two germline ends.

This chain connects TRBV10-2 to TRBJ1-1, with no clear D. In germline, CDR1 is WSHSY, CDR2 SAAADI. CDR3 length: 11 amino acids. Between the trimmed V and J ends, which lost 6 bases and 0 bases, there was a span of 2 bases. CDR3 sequence reads: CASSLNTEAFF. CDR3 bases: TGCGCCAGCAGCCTGAACACTGAAGCTTTCTTT.

The chain links TRBV7-3 to TRBJ2-1; 11 nucleotides match TRBD1. The CDR3 loop spans 16 amino acids. V was clipped by 0 bases and J by 8 bases; unmatched bases: 6. The germline gives CDR1 SGHTA, CDR2 FQGTGA. The CDR3 spells CASSLTGQGAVYEQFF. CDR3 in DNA: TGTGCCAGCAGCTTAACTGGACAGGGGGCGGTTTATGAGCAGTTCTTC.

The rearrangement joins TRBV11-2 to TRBJ1-4; no clear D. This CDR3 comprises 15 residues. Trimming stripped 4 bases from V and 0 bases from J, with 9 bases between. The germline V gene encodes CDR1 SGHAT and CDR2 FQNNGV. CDR3 sequence (DNA): TGTGCCAGCAGCTCCAACATTGCAACTAATGAAAAACTGTTTTTT. It is translated as CASSSNIATNEKLFF.

The CDR3 reads CASSPGQGLYEQYF. CDR3 DNA sequence: TGTGCCAGCAGCCCCGGACAGGGATTATACGAGCAGTACTTC. The chain joins TRBV9 to TRBJ2-7; the match to TRBD1 covers 8 bases. Germline CDR1 is SGDLS and CDR2 is YYNGEE. The CDR3 loop spans 14 amino acids. V shed 4 bases and J 4 bases; nucleotides not matched to a gene: 7. The full variable domain, rest sourced from reference TRBV9 and TRBJ2-7, is DSGVTQTPKHLITATGQRVTLRCSPRSGDLSVYWYQQSLDQGLQFLIQYYNGEERAKGNILERFSAQQFPDLHSELNLSSLELGDSALYFCASSPGQGLYEQYFGPGTRLTVT.

The gene calls are TRBV12-5 and TRBJ1-5; 7 positions agree with TRBD1. Germline values: CDR1 LGHNT, CDR2 FRNRAP. CDR3 length: 15 residues. V was pared by 3 bases and J by 5 bases, with 7 bases of the junction left unmatched. This CDR3 is CASGFLRGKDQPQHF. The CDR3 DNA follows: TGTGCTAGTGGTTTCCTCAGGGGGAAGGATCAGCCCCAGCATTTT.

The genes are TRBV28 and TRBJ1-1, with D possibly TRBD1 on 5 matching bases. Germline CDR1 MDHEN, CDR2 SYDVKM. The CDR3 is made up of 17 amino acids. V was pared by 5 bases and J by 3 bases, with 22 bases between. CDR3 protein: CASSLVVQGTMDTEAFF. The CDR3 region has the DNA TGTGCCAGCAGTCTCGTCGTTCAGGGAACCATGGACACTGAAGCTTTCTTT.

This chain uses TRBV18 with TRBJ2-7; 10 bases are a match to TRBD2. The CDR3 length is 16 residues. Losses at the gene ends were 2 bases for V and 5 bases for J; bases not matched to a gene: 9. Per germline, CDR1 KGHSH and CDR2 LQKENI. CDR3 DNA sequence: TGTGCCAGCTCACCAGGTCTAGCGGGAGTCAAAGACGAGCAGTACTTC. It is translated as CASSPGLAGVKDEQYF.

The chain combines TRBV9 with TRBJ2-5, with D perhaps TRBD1 (6 bases). Trimming stripped 2 bases from V and 2 bases from J, with 19 bases between. Per germline, CDR1 SGDLS and CDR2 YYNGEE. This CDR3 comprises 17 residues. CDR3 DNA: TGTGCCAGCAGCGTTTCAACCCGACAGGTGGGACAAGAGACCCAGTACTTC. Amino acids: CASSVSTRQVGQETQYF.

The rearrangement links TRBV6-5 to TRBJ1-2; the match to TRBD1 covers 8 bases. Trimming removed 6 bases from V and 4 bases from J; junction bases left unmatched: 10. The length of the CDR3 is 15 residues. Germline V CDR1 and CDR2: MNHEY, SVGAGI. CDR3 sequence: CASSYDGQGFYGYTF. The CDR3 DNA sequence: TGTGCCAGCAGCTACGATGGACAGGGCTTCTATGGCTACACCTTC.

J is TRBJ2-5 and V is TRBV20-1; no clear D. The CDR3 has 11 residues. Trimming took off 5 bases at V and 1 base at J, with 5 bases between the two ends. Germline V lookup: CDR1 DFQATT, CDR2 SNEGSKA (reference sequence). In DNA form, the CDR3 reads TGCAGTGCTGGCCCCCAAGAGACCCAGTACTTC. Amino acids: CSAGPQETQYF.

The CDR3: CAISERTASSYEQYF. CDR3 DNA sequence: TGTGCCATCAGTGAGCGGACGGCTAGCTCCTACGAGCAGTACTTC. The gene calls are TRBV10-3 and TRBJ2-7, with D unclear. V was trimmed by 2 bases and J by 0 bases, leaving 11 bases between them. This CDR3 has 15 amino acids. Germline V lookup: CDR1 ENHRY, CDR2 SYGVKD.

The rearrangement uses TRBV6-6 and TRBJ2-2; 9 nucleotides line up with TRBD2. Germline V gene sequence: CDR1 MNHNY, CDR2 SVGAGI (reference sequence). There are 15 residues in the CDR3. V lost 4 bases and J lost 5; bases outside the gene matches: 5. CDR3 bases: TGTGCCAGCAGTTTAGCGGGGGTGGAGACCGGGGAGCTGTTTTTT. This translates into CASSLAGVETGELFF.